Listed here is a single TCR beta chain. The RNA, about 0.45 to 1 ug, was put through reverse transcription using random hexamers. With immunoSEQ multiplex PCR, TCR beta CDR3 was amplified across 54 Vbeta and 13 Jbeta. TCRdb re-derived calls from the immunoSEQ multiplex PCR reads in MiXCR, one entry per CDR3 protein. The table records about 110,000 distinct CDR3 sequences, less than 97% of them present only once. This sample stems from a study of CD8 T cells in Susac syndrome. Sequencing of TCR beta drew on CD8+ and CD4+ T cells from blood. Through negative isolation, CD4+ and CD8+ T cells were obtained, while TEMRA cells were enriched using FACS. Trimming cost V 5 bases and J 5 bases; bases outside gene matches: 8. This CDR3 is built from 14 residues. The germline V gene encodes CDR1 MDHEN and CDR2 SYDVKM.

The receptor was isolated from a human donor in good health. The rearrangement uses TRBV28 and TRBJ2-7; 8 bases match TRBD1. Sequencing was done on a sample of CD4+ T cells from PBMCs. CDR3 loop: CASSPLRTGNEQYF. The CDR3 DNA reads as TGTGCCAGCAGTCCCCTTAGGACAGGGAACGAGCAGTACTTC.